This entry describes one T cell receptor (beta chain). No antigen is known for it. The DNA ends 3 residues before the CDR3 does, and the rest of the CDR3 is filled in from the germline J gene. These data come from a study of T cells in women clearing cervical HPV infection. At the level of the study: Blood came at first lesion visit for cases, post-clearance for controls.

Sequencing was performed with immunoSEQ multiplex PCR; in TCRdb, only in-frame clones are kept and a portion is missing. This table holds around 44,000 clones. V shed 4 bases and J shed 0 bases, with 9 bases lying between them. The CDR3 consists of 14 residues. Looked up from germline, CDR1 is SGDLS and CDR2 is YYNGEE. Study findings and constraints: Controls had more TRBV6-7 (0.16%) than cases (roughly 0.11%). Repertoire richness, not evenness, was significantly elevated in CIN3+ cases versus controls.

The sequenced sample consisted of blood buffy coat. This rearrangement joins TRBV9 to TRBJ2-3; weak D call: TRBD2 (5 bases). The sequence came from a woman aged 18 to 75 with a cervical HPV16 infection that either progressed to CIN3+ or cleared (not recorded which). This CDR3 is CASSPPGSTDTQYF. The CDR3 DNA, read in part, is TGTGCCAGCAGCCCCCCGGGGAGCACAGATACG.